A single sample is the source of the 26 T cell receptor beta chains below, sequenced in a study of blood T cells in healthy people across ages. Alongside a J-beta primer mix, a sample-barcoded 5' primer served in a second PCR lasting roughly 7 to 12 cycles. TCRdb recomputed calls from the 5' RACE reads with MiXCR, one row per CDR3 protein. The table shows about 680,000 distinct CDR3 sequences, with 45% to 50% occurring only once. The source material was blood. The receptors here all came from a woman aged 55-69 years in good health.

The chain links TRBV29-1 to TRBJ2-5; 7 bases map to TRBD1. CDR1 is SQVTM and CDR2 is ANQGSEA in the germline V gene. Losses at the gene ends were 2 bases for V and 5 bases for J; bases not matched to a gene: 5. The CDR3 totals 13 residues. CDR3 in DNA: TGCAGCGTTGAAAGGGGGCGTTTGGAGACCCAGTACTTC. Encoded protein: CSVERGRLETQYF. Looking up the rest from reference TRBV29-1 and TRBJ2-5 gives the full variable domain: SAVISQKPSRDICQRGTSLTIQCQVDSQVTMMFWYRQQPGQSLTLIATANQGSEATYESGFVIDKFPISRPNLTFSTLTVSNMSPEDSSIYLCSVERGRLETQYFGPGTRLLVL.

This chain joins TRBV20-1 and TRBJ2-5; 8 bases are shared with TRBD1. The DNA end is a closer match to TRBJ2-7, so the J assignment may be wrong. Germline CDR1 and CDR2: DFQATT and SNEGSKA (reference sequence). This CDR3 has 14 residues. CDR3 bases: TGCAGTGCCCGACCCCGGACAGGGAAAAACGAGCAGTACTTC. Its protein product is CSARPRTGKNEQYF.

The CDR3: CASSEAGAALAKNIQYF. CDR3 nucleotides: TGTGCCAGCAGTGAGGCCGGGGCAGCCCTAGCCAAAAACATTCAGTACTTC. The chain is built from TRBV25-1 and TRBJ2-4; D is possibly TRBD1 or TRBD2 (5 bases each). Germline loops: CDR1 MGHDK, CDR2 SYGVNS. V lost 3 bases, J lost 0 bases, and 15 bases lay in between. This CDR3 has 17 amino acids. The full variable domain, its missing parts supplied by reference TRBV25-1 and TRBJ2-4, is EADIYQTPRYLVIGTGKKITLECSQTMGHDKMYWYQQDPGMELHLIHYSYGVNSTEKGDLSSESTVSRIRTEHFPLTLESARPSHTSQYLCASSEAGAALAKNIQYFGAGTRLSVL.

Comment on this clonotype: The junction does not match germline at one end; this may be a read error. The V gene is TRBV29-1, the J gene TRBJ2-1; 13 bases match TRBD2. Germline-derived CDR1 and CDR2 are SQVTM and ANQGSEA. The CDR3 sequence is 15 residues long. The CDR3 DNA reads TGCAGCGTTGCGGGACTAGCGGGATCCTACAATGGGCAGTTCTTC. Encoded protein: CSVAGLAGSYNGQFF.

This clonotype turned up a few times. The chain carries TRBV20-1 and TRBJ2-1; TRBD2 matches at 8 bases. The CDR3 has 17 residues. Germline CDR1 and CDR2: DFQATT and SNEGSKA (reference sequence). The V gene end was trimmed by 0 bases and the J gene end by 2 bases; junction bases not matched to a gene: 9. The CDR3, as DNA: TGCAGTGCTAGAGATGTAAGCGGGAGACTGGCCTACAATGAGCAGTTCTTC. Translation gives CSARDVSGRLAYNEQFF.

This clonotype was counted between two and nine times. J is TRBJ1-4 and V is TRBV5-1, with TRBD1 as a possible D gene (6 bases). CDR3 length equals 17 residues. Germline lookup yields CDR1 SGHRS and CDR2 YFSETQ. V lost 4 bases and J lost 0, with 16 bases in between. CDR3 sequence (DNA): TGCGCCAGCAGCAGAGGGCGAGGACAGTCAACTAATGAAAAACTGTTTTTT. It encodes CASSRGRGQSTNEKLFF.

A few counts support this clonotype. This chain joins TRBV20-1 and TRBJ2-7; 7 nucleotides match TRBD1. Trimming removed 0 bases from V and 3 bases from J; junction bases left unmatched: 8. CDR1 is DFQATT, CDR2 SNEGSKA, per germline (reference sequence). The CDR3 is 15 amino acids. The CDR3 spells CSARDRAGGHYEQYF. In DNA form, the CDR3 reads TGCAGTGCTAGAGATCGCGCAGGGGGTCACTACGAGCAGTACTTC.

The table lists this clonotype with a few counts. V usage is TRBV7-2 and J usage is TRBJ2-7; maybe TRBD2 (6 bases). V was trimmed by 1 base and J by 7 bases, leaving 11 bases between them. Germline-derived CDR1 and CDR2 are SGHTA and FQGNSA. This CDR3 is built from 13 residues. The CDR3 here is CASSLGFGGEQYF. Here the CDR3 DNA reads TGTGCCAGCAGCTTAGGGTTCGGGGGTGAGCAGTACTTC.

The CDR3 bases are TGTGCCAGCTCTGCGGGGGCCTCATACAATGAGCAGTTCTTC. This gives the protein CASSAGASYNEQFF. The V and J genes are TRBV28 and TRBJ2-1; possible D gene TRBD2, 7 bases. V lost 8 bases and J lost 4, with 15 bases in between. Per germline, CDR1 MDHEN and CDR2 SYDVKM. This CDR3 spans 14 amino acids.

The J gene is TRBJ2-7, the V gene TRBV20-1; D may be TRBD1 or TRBD2 (5 bases each). Germline V gene lookup returns CDR1 DFQATT and CDR2 SNEGSKA (reference sequence). The CDR3 is made up of 14 amino acids. The ends were cut back, 0 bases at V and 3 bases at J, with 12 bases in the middle. CDR3 in amino acids: CSARDAGTYYEQYF. The CDR3 nucleotides are TGCAGTGCTAGAGATGCCGGGACCTACTACGAGCAGTACTTC.

V and J are TRBV29-1 and TRBJ1-1; the D gene is possibly TRBD1 (6 bases). Per the germline V gene, CDR1 is SQVTM and CDR2 is ANQGSEA. Trimming took 7 bases from V and 4 from J, leaving 16 bases between them. This CDR3 is built from 13 residues. The CDR3 sequence is CSGVGGPFTEAFF. DNA of the CDR3: TGCAGCGGCGTAGGGGGTCCGTTCACTGAAGCTTTCTTT.

V usage is TRBV7-2 and J usage is TRBJ2-3, with TRBD2 matching 8 bases. J lost 1 base, V lost 7 bases, and 7 bases had no gene match. The CDR3 is 15 residues long. CDR1 and CDR2 from the germline V gene are SGHTA and FQGNSA. For the CDR3, the DNA is TGTGCCAGCACGTATAGCGGGACTGGCACAGATACGCAGTATTTT. Amino acids: CASTYSGTGTDTQYF.

V is TRBV7-8 and J is TRBJ2-5, with TRBD1 as a possible D gene (6 bases). Germline CDR1 reads SGHVS; CDR2 reads FQNEAQ. Trimming took off 3 bases at V and 11 bases at J, with 16 bases between the two ends. The CDR3 is 13 residues long. CDR3 protein: CASSFGKGEKQYF. For the CDR3, the DNA is TGTGCCAGCAGCTTCGGGAAGGGGGAAAAGCAGTACTTC.

This clonotype was observed a handful of times. This sequence joins TRBV25-1 and TRBJ1-3; D is ambiguous. V lost 3 bases, J lost 4 bases, and 10 bases lay in between. Germline-derived CDR1 and CDR2 are MGHDK and SYGVNS. This CDR3 is 14 amino acids long. The DNA of the CDR3 is TGTGCCAGCAGTGACCCGACAAGAGGAAACACCATATATTTT. Its protein is CASSDPTRGNTIYF.

This chain uses TRBV7-3 with TRBJ2-1, with D perhaps TRBD2 (6 bases). Per germline, CDR1 SGHTA and CDR2 FQGTGA. The CDR3 length is 15 residues. The germline V and J ends were trimmed by 3 bases and 3 bases, with 12 bases remaining between them. CDR3 nucleotides: TGTGCCAGCAGCTTCGATGCTAGCGTCTACAATGAGCAGTTCTTC. This sequence encodes CASSFDASVYNEQFF.

The V call is TRBV4-3, the J call TRBJ1-4; D remains ambiguous. Germline V lookup: CDR1 LGHNA, CDR2 YSLEER. The CDR3 has 16 amino acids. Trimming took 0 bases from V and 7 from J, leaving 15 bases between them. The CDR3 spells CASSQDLGGKREKLFF. The DNA of the CDR3 is TGCGCCAGCAGCCAAGATCTGGGTGGGAAGCGTGAAAAACTGTTTTTT.

The sample holds a few counts of this clonotype. This chain connects TRBV5-1 to TRBJ2-7, with D perhaps TRBD2 (5 bases). The DNA end is a closer match to TRBJ2-4, so the J assignment may be wrong. This CDR3 has 14 residues. Germline V gene data show CDR1 as SGHRS and CDR2 as YFSETQ. This CDR3 reads CASTPEGSTIIQYF. The CDR3 DNA reads TGCGCCAGCACCCCTGAGGGCTCGACGATCATTCAGTACTTC.

The chain combines TRBV3-1 with TRBJ2-1; 10 nucleotides agree with TRBD2. Germline-derived CDR1 and CDR2 are LGHDT and YNNKEL (reference sequence). J lost 2 bases, V lost 4 bases, and 5 bases had no gene match. The CDR3 length is 16 residues. This CDR3 is CASSPGLAIPYNEQFF. CDR3 DNA sequence: TGTGCCAGCAGCCCGGGACTAGCGATTCCCTACAATGAGCAGTTCTTC.

Remarks on this clonotype: A much larger clone differs from this one at a single base, so this may be a read error. The chain links TRBV20-1 to TRBJ2-3; D might be TRBD2 (7 bases). Trimming took 4 bases from V and 1 from J, leaving 12 bases between them. From germline, CDR1 is DFQATT and CDR2 SNEGSKA (reference sequence). The CDR3 has 14 amino acids. The CDR3 spells CSANTGRGTDTQYF. CDR3 DNA sequence: TGCAGTGCTAATACAGGGAGGGGCACAGATACGCAGTATTTT.

This clonotype was found a few times. This rearrangement joins TRBV16 to TRBJ2-7; TRBD1 matches 7 bases. The V gene end was trimmed by 3 bases and the J gene end by 3 bases; junction bases not matched to a gene: 5. Germline loops: CDR1 KGHSY, CDR2 FQNENV. This CDR3 is 14 amino acids long. CDR3 residues: CASSHLGQIYEQYF. For the CDR3, the DNA is TGTGCCAGCAGCCACCTGGGACAGATCTACGAGCAGTACTTC.

This chain links TRBV20-1 with TRBJ2-5; 11 bases map to TRBD1. This CDR3 has 15 residues. Germline CDR1 reads DFQATT; CDR2 reads SNEGSKA (reference sequence). With V trimmed by 5 bases and J by 5 bases, 10 bases remained unmatched. This chain's CDR3 is CSAYKDRGLFETQYF. In DNA, the CDR3 is TGCAGTGCTTATAAGGACAGGGGGCTGTTTGAGACCCAGTACTTC.

The chain is built from TRBV7-2 and TRBJ2-5; 9 bases are a match to TRBD2. With the DNA end fitting TRBJ2-7 better, the J assignment may be wrong. The CDR3 totals 15 residues. Germline CDR1 is SGHTA and CDR2 is FQGNSA. The CDR3 region is CASSLTSGLTYEQYF. The DNA of the CDR3 is TGTGCCAGCAGCCTGACTAGCGGCCTCACCTACGAGCAGTACTTC.

The V call is TRBV5-1, the J call TRBJ2-1, with D possibly being TRBD1 or TRBD2 (6 bases each). V was trimmed by 0 bases and J by 0 bases, leaving 10 bases between them. Germline V CDR1 and CDR2: SGHRS, YFSETQ. The CDR3 is 16 residues long. The CDR3 spells CASSLGGAASYNEQFF. The CDR3 DNA sequence: TGCGCCAGCAGCTTGGGGGGGGCGGCCTCCTACAATGAGCAGTTCTTC.

The table lists this clonotype with a few counts. The V gene is TRBV15, the J gene TRBJ2-7, with a possible D match to TRBD1 (6 bases). This CDR3 region has 13 residues. The germline CDR1 and CDR2 sequences are LNHNV and YYDKDF (reference sequence). V was cut by 8 bases and J by 2 bases, with 13 bases left in between. The CDR3 region is CATSPRGAYEQYF. In DNA form, the CDR3 reads TGTGCCACCTCGCCCAGGGGCGCCTACGAGCAGTACTTC.

In this sample, this clonotype turned up many times. J is TRBJ2-2 and V is TRBV10-3; 12 nucleotides line up with TRBD2. This CDR3 is built from 19 residues. Germline lookup yields CDR1 ENHRY and CDR2 SYGVKD. V was pared by 3 bases and J by 5 bases, with 13 bases of the junction left unmatched. CDR3 nucleotides: TGTGCCATCAGTGAAGGTGCTAGCGGGAGGGCTGGTGGAACCGGGGAGCTGTTTTTT. This encodes CAISEGASGRAGGTGELFF.

This chain links TRBV4-3 with TRBJ2-7; TRBD2 is a possible D gene (6 bases). Germline V gene lookup returns CDR1 LGHNA and CDR2 YSLEER. The CDR3 loop spans 15 amino acids. Trimming stripped 9 bases from V and 0 bases from J, with 18 bases between. The CDR3 nucleotides read TGCGCCAGTGGCCTCTCCCGGGAGAGCTCCTACGAGCAGTACTTC. The encoded protein is CASGLSRESSYEQYF.